Below are 20 T cell receptor beta chains sequenced from a single sample in a study of CXCR3-negative and CXCR3-positive naive CD8 T cells. The TRB libraries of cDNA were built by UMI-labeled 5' RACE. After re-calling the 5' RACE reads, TCRdb lists one entry per CDR3 protein, DNA absent. The sample's table shows 30,000 to 40,000 distinct CDR3 sequences. The sample consisted of memory CD8+ T cells from blood. The receptors derive from a human donor in good health. Some clones in this sample may be carry-over from other donors' samples.

This rearrangement joins TRBV6-4 to TRBJ2-3. Germline V CDR1 and CDR2: MRHNA, SNTAGT. The CDR3 is 14 amino acids. CDR3: CASSDSTEATTQYF.

The rearrangement joins TRBV28 to TRBJ2-7; the D gene TCRdb calls, TRBD1, cannot be checked with no DNA. The CDR3 covers 15 residues. Germline loops: CDR1 MDHEN, CDR2 SYDVKM. Here the CDR3 reads CASLSYRTGSPEQYF.

V usage is TRBV27 and J usage is TRBJ1-2; TCRdb's assignment of TRBD1 cannot be checked, as there is no DNA. The CDR3 loop spans 17 amino acids. Germline V gene sequence: CDR1 MNHEY, CDR2 SMNVEV (reference sequence). The CDR3 loop is CASSPLSFTGGSDGYTF.

This rearrangement joins TRBV12-3 or TRBV12-4 to TRBJ2-3; TCRdb reports TRBD1, a call that lacks DNA to check it against. CDR3 size: 17 residues. The CDR3: CASSSLWVADSTDTQYF.

The gene calls are TRBV12-3 or TRBV12-4 and TRBJ2-7; lacking DNA, the TRBD1 call made by TCRdb goes unchecked. This CDR3 region has 12 residues. The CDR3 loop reads CASSLSGGEQYF.

This chain joins TRBV7-6 and TRBJ2-2; TCRdb calls TRBD2, which cannot be checked without DNA. The CDR3 extends over 18 amino acids. CDR1 SGHVS and CDR2 FNYEAQ come from the germline V gene. This CDR3 reads CASSRTDRLAGGTGELFF.

V usage is TRBV28 and J usage is TRBJ2-7. The CDR3 spans 14 residues. CDR1 MDHEN and CDR2 SYDVKM come from the germline V gene. This CDR3 is CASSSGPSLYEQYF. Full variable domain (remainder filled in from reference TRBV28 and TRBJ2-7): DVKVTQSSRYLVKRTGEKVFLECVQDMDHENMFWYRQDPGLGLRLIYFSYDVKMKEKGDIPEGYSVSREKKERFSLILESASTNQTSMYLCASSSGPSLYEQYFGPGTRLTVT.

The chain employs TRBV4-1 and TRBJ1-1. The V gene's germline CDR1 is MGHRA and CDR2 YSYEKL. This CDR3 region has 14 residues. CDR3 sequence reads: CASSQDGMNTEAFF.

The gene calls are TRBV14 and TRBJ2-5; TCRdb outputs TRBD1, but without DNA this stays unchecked. The CDR3 has 18 amino acids. Germline V gene data show CDR1 as SGHDN and CDR2 as FVKESK. CDR3 amino acids: CASSHNSAWGTGEETQYF.

The chain employs TRBV29-1 and TRBJ1-1. This CDR3 is built from 12 residues. Germline assignment: CDR1 SQVTM and CDR2 ANQGSEA. CDR3 sequence: CSVEEADTEAFF.

The CDR3 region is CSANGLAGSETQYF. This chain uses TRBV29-1 with TRBJ2-5; TCRdb's D gene call, TRBD2, goes unchecked for lack of DNA. This CDR3 has 14 residues. Germline V gives CDR1 SQVTM, CDR2 ANQGSEA.

This chain joins TRBV6-2 or TRBV6-3 and TRBJ1-5; TCRdb names TRBD1, which stays unverified in the absence of DNA. CDR3 length equals 16 residues. Looked up from germline, CDR1 is MNHEY and CDR2 is SVGEGT. The CDR3 loop is CASSPGTGASNQPQHF.

The chain employs TRBV12-3 or TRBV12-4 and TRBJ1-3. The CDR3 consists of 15 residues. CDR3 sequence reads: CASSILTVSGNTIYF.

The gene calls are TRBV7-9 and TRBJ2-7. CDR3 length: 14 amino acids. Germline V gene data show CDR1 as SEHNR and CDR2 as FQNEAQ (reference sequence). This chain's CDR3 is CASSKVKSSYEQYF.

The chain couples TRBV28 to TRBJ2-4. CDR3 length: 14 amino acids. Germline V CDR1 and CDR2: MDHEN, SYDVKM. This CDR3 reads CASSSTIAKNIQYF.

The chain uses TRBV15 and TRBJ1-5; checking the TCRdb D call of TRBD1 is not possible without DNA. CDR3 length equals 15 residues. Germline V gives CDR1 LNHNV, CDR2 YYDKDF (reference sequence). CDR3 loop: CATSREGEGNQPQHF.

The J gene is TRBJ2-2, the V gene TRBV6-6; the TCRdb call, TRBD1, lacks DNA for checking. Germline-derived CDR1 and CDR2 are MNHNY and SVGAGI (reference sequence). The CDR3 loop spans 15 amino acids. This CDR3 is CASTLTGGNTGELFF.

The chain has TRBV12-3 or TRBV12-4 and TRBJ2-7; TCRdb proposes TRBD1, but this gene call is untestable without DNA. This CDR3 region has 18 residues. The CDR3 here is CASSLSPPPSQSSYEQYF.

The gene calls are TRBV29-1 and TRBJ2-3. Germline loops: CDR1 SQVTM, CDR2 ANQGSEA. The CDR3 runs to 13 residues. The CDR3 loop is CSVATPNTDTQYF.

The chain uses TRBV27 and TRBJ2-1; lacking DNA, the TRBD1 call made by TCRdb goes unchecked. In germline, CDR1 is MNHEY, CDR2 SMNVEV (reference sequence). This CDR3 region has 15 residues. CDR3 in amino acids: CASSLRDTSSNEQFF.